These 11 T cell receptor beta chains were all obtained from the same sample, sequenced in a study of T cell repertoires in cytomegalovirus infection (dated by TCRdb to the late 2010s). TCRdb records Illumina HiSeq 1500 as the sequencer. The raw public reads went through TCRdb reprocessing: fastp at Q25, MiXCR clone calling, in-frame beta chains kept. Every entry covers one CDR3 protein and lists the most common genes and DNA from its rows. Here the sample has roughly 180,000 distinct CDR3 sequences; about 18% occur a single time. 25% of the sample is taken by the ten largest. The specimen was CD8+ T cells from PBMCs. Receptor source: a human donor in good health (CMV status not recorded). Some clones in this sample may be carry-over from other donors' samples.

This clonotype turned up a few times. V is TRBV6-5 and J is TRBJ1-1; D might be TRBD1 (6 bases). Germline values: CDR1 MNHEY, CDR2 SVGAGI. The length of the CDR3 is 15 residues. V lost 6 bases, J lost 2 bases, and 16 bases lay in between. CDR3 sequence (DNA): TGTGCCAGCAGCCTACAGGGAAAGGGCAACACTGAAGCTTTCTTT. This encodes CASSLQGKGNTEAFF.

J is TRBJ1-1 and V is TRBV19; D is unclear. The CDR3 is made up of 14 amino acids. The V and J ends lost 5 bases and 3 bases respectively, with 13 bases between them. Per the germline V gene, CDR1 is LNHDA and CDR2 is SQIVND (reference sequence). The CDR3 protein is CASSYPNVDTEAFF. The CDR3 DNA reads TGTGCCAGTAGTTATCCGAATGTGGACACTGAAGCTTTCTTT.

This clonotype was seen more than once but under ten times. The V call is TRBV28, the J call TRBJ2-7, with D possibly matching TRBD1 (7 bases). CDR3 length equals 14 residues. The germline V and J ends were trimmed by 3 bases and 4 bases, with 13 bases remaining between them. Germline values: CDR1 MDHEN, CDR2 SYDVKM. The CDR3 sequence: CASSFGRGDYEQYF. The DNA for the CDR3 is TGTGCCAGCAGTTTCGGCAGGGGGGATTACGAGCAGTACTTC.

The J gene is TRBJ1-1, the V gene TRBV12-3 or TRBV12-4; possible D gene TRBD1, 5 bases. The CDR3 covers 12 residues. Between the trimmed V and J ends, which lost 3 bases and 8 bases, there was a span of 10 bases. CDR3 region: CASSFGGVEAFF. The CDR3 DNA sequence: TGTGCCAGCAGTTTTGGGGGAGTAGAAGCTTTCTTT.

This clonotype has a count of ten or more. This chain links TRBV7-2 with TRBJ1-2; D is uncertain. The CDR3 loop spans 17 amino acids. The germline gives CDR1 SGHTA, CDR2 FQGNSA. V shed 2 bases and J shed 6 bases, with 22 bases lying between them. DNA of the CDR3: TGTGCCAGCAGCTTAAATAGACTTAACCCTAAAAGGGATGGCTACACCTTC. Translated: CASSLNRLNPKRDGYTF.

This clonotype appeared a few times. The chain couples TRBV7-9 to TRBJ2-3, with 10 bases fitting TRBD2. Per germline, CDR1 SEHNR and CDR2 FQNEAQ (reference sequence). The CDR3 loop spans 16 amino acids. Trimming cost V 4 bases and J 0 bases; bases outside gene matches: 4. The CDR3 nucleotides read TGTGCCAGCAGCTCCTTAGCGGGGGGAAGCACAGATACGCAGTATTTT. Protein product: CASSSLAGGSTDTQYF.

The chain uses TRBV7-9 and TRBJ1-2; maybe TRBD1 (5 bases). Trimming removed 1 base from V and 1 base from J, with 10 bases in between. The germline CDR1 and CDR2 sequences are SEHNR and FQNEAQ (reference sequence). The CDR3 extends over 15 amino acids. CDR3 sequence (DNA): TGTGCCAGCAGCTTAGAGACAGCCGTTAACTATGGCTACACCTTC. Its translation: CASSLETAVNYGYTF.

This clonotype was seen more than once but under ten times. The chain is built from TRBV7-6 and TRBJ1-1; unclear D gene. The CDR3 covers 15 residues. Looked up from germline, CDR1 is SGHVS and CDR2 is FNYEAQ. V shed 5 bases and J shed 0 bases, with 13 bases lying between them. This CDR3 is CASSATGLMNTEAFF. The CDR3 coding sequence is TGTGCCAGCAGCGCCACTGGACTGATGAACACTGAAGCTTTCTTT.

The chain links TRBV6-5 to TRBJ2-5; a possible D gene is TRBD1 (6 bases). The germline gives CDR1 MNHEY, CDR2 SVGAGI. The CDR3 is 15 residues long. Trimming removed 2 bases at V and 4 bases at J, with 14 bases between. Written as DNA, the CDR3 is TGTGCCAGCAGTTACACCCTGGACAGAATAGAGACCCAGTACTTC. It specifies CASSYTLDRIETQYF.

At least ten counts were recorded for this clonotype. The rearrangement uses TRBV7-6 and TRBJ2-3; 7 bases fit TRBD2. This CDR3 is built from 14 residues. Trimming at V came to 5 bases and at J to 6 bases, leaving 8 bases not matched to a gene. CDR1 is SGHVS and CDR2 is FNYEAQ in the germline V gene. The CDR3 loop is CASSLGLDLDTQYF. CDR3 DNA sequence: TGTGCCAGCAGCCTCGGACTAGACCTCGATACGCAGTATTTT.

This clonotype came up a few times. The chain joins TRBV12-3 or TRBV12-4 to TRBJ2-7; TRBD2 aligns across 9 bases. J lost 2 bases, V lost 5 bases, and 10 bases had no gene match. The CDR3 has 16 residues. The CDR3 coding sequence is TGTGCCAGCAGTCCCCCCTCGCGGGGGGGGGCCTACGAGCAGTACTTC. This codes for CASSPPSRGGAYEQYF.